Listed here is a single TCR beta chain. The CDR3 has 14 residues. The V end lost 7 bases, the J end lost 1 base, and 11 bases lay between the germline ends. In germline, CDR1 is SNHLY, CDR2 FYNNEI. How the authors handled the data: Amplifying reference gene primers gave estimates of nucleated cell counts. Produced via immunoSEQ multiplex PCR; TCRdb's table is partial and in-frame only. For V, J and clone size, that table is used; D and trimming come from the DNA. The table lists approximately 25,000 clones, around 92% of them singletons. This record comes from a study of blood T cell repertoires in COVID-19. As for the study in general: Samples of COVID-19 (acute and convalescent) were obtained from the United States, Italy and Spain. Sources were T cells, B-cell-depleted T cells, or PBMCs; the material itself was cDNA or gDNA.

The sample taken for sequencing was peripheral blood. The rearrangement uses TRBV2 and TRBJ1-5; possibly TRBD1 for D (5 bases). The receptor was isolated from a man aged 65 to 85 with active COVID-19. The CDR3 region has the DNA TGTGCCAGCAAGCGGAGGGGAAGCAATCAGCCCCAGCATTTT. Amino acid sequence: CASKRRGSNQPQHF. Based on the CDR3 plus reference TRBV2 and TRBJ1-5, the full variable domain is EPEVTQTPSHQVTQMGQEVILRCVPISNHLYFYWYRQILGQKVEFLVSFYNNEISEKSEIFDDQFSVERPDGSNFTLKIRSTKLEDSAMYFCASKRRGSNQPQHFGDGTRLSIL.